Listed below are T cell receptor beta chains from one sample, sequenced in a study of blood T cells in healthy people across ages. Using its own MiXCR run on the 5' RACE reads, TCRdb lists one record per CDR3 protein. This repertoire shows fewer than 1.5 million distinct CDR3 sequences, about 43% found once; its top ten account for 7% to 9.5%. Sample: blood. The receptors derive from a woman between 18 and 29 years old in good health. Each CDR3 is given without its conserved first and last residue. D genes are given only for firm matches.

>NA|TRBV12-3/TRBV12-4|11|TRBJ2-1
ASSLTVYNEQF
>NA|TRBV5-1|13|TRBJ2-3
ASSLAGKGPDTQY
>TRBD1|TRBV4-1|18|TRBJ2-3
ASSQEVGIGTGVVPDTQY
>TRBD2|TRBV29-1|13|TRBJ2-5
SVELKLAGGETQY
>TRBD1|TRBV5-6|12|TRBJ1-2
ASTLGTGDEGYT
>TRBD1|TRBV18|14|TRBJ2-5
ASSPRTGGRQETQY
>NA|TRBV11-2|12|TRBJ1-2
ASSSHTANYGYT
>TRBD2|TRBV5-1|13|TRBJ2-1
ASSPGGSGYNEQF
>NA|TRBV12-3/TRBV12-4|10|NA
ASSFDPSEQY
>TRBD1|TRBV9|14|TRBJ2-5
ASSDPGQGLSETQY
>NA|TRBV29-1|11|TRBJ2-1
SVGRDHYNEQF
>NA|TRBV6-5|11|TRBJ2-7
VDRGSGYNEQY
>NA|TRBV20-1|13|TRBJ2-1
SARVGRFSYNEQF
>NA|TRBV12-5|12|TRBJ1-1
ASGLEGFGTEAF
>TRBD1|TRBV15|12|TRBJ2-7
ATSRPTGGKEQY
>NA|TRBV5-4|10|TRBJ2-1
ASSGKGVEQF
>TRBD2|TRBV6-5|15|TRBJ2-5
ASSYSASGGPGETQY
>TRBD1|TRBV6-5|13|TRBJ2-2
ASSPGGYNTGELF
>NA|TRBV20-1|15|TRBJ1-1
SARGGQGRSMNTEAF
>NA|TRBV2|13|TRBJ2-7
ASSVGGRAFDEQY
>NA|TRBV14|10|TRBJ2-3
ASSPGGRGQY
>NA|TRBV28|13|TRBJ1-6
ASSPGTATNSPPH
>TRBD2|TRBV7-2|15|TRBJ2-1
ASSYTSGRETYNEQF
>TRBD2|TRBV10-2|15|TRBJ2-7
ASDHAYIGERENEQY
>NA|TRBV15|13|TRBJ2-5
ATSRGVQLQETQY
>TRBD2|TRBV2|12|TRBJ2-3
ASGLVGVLDTQY
>NA|TRBV7-2|12|TRBJ1-5
ASKDRGGNQPQH
>TRBD1|TRBV12-3/TRBV12-4|12|TRBJ2-7
ASSRGQGAGEQY
>TRBD1|TRBV28|16|TRBJ1-1
ASSSWDSVRWRNTEAF
>NA|TRBV12-3/TRBV12-4|12|TRBJ1-5
ASSFNQGNQPQH
>NA|TRBV7-2|11|TRBJ1-2
ASSPNTPWGYT
>NA|TRBV29-1|11|TRBJ1-1
SSLQGQNTEAF
>NA|TRBV27|11|TRBJ2-7
ASSGAASYEQY
>NA|TRBV3-1|11|TRBJ2-3
ASSQLITDTQY
>NA|TRBV7-9|9|TRBJ1-4
ASSFQGKLF
>TRBD2|TRBV6-5|14|NA
ASSFGLAGQEETQY
>NA|TRBV12-3/TRBV12-4|11|TRBJ1-5
ASSRSTYQPQH
>NA|TRBV20-1|11|TRBJ2-3
SARQPGADTQY
>TRBD2|TRBV28|14|TRBJ2-3
ASSAHSGVSTDTQY
>NA|TRBV27|15|TRBJ1-1
ASSFPLKVGGNTEAF
>NA|TRBV20-1|11|TRBJ2-3
SARFPGADTQY
>TRBD1|TRBV15|14|TRBJ1-2
ATSRDPPGTGNGYT
>TRBD1|TRBV7-9|16|TRBJ1-6
ASMSGQGARYVHSPLH
>TRBD2|TRBV29-1|12|TRBJ2-1
GVAPASGTNEQF
>TRBD1|TRBV11-2|17|TRBJ2-3
ASSGRDRGRRTVADTQY
>TRBD1|TRBV20-1|10|TRBJ1-6
SADREGSPLH
>TRBD1|TRBV4-1|13|TRBJ2-4
ASSQVWTGENIQY
>NA|TRBV6-5|13|TRBJ2-4
ASSYSRSAKNIQY
>NA|TRBV25-1|12|TRBJ2-2
ASSEKAYTGELF
>NA|TRBV25-1|11|TRBJ1-1
ASSEGGWTEAF
>NA|TRBV28|14|TRBJ2-1
ASSLERGGGNNEQF
>TRBD1|TRBV5-1|13|TRBJ2-7
ASSPDGQGDYEQY
>NA|TRBV6-1|15|NA
ASSEAGSSSSKETQY